This T cell receptor (beta chain) comes out of a study of OX40 agonist ivuxolimab in advanced cancers. Study-wide background: The study gave patients intravenous ivuxolimab at 0.01 to 10 mg/kg every 2 weeks. Study-level findings and limits: Fewer expanded clones were found on average in CD4+ than in CD8+ T cells. Clonal expansion was seen in CD4+ and CD8+ blood T cells by week 6 at 0.1 to 3.0 mg/kg.

V trimming: 4 bases; J trimming: 1 base; junction bases outside the gene matches: 3. The length of the CDR3 is 14 residues. CDR1 SGHNT and CDR2 YYREEE come from the germline V gene (reference sequence). Assay: immunoSEQ multiplex PCR; the TCRdb copy retains only in-frame clones and omits some. The data hold roughly 67,000 clones, with around 90% observed a single time. Systemic immunosuppression or autoimmune disease history was grounds to exclude patients. On this clone itself: As yet, its antigen is unknown.

The receptor comes from an adult with an advanced solid tumor such as melanoma, head and neck, liver or kidney cancer. The V gene is TRBV5-4, the J gene TRBJ2-5; 8 bases are a match to TRBD2. The source was CD4+ or CD8+ T cells sorted from blood, collected in a trial of the OX40 agonist ivuxolimab. In DNA, the CDR3 is TGTGCCAGCAGCCGGGGGGGCCGCCAAGAGACCCAGTACTTC. It encodes CASSRGGRQETQYF.